This TCR beta chain was recorded in a study of identical twins. The study, taken as a whole, reports: Invariant populations such as MAIT and iNKT cells could partly muddle zero-insertion analyses.

The CDR3 is made up of 11 amino acids. Germline CDR1 is DFQATT and CDR2 is SNEGSKA (reference sequence). Trimming stripped 3 bases from V and 7 bases from J, with 10 bases between. This clonotype has a handful of counts. Its antigen is not identified. TCRdb reanalysed the 5' RACE reads using MiXCR and keeps one entry per CDR3 protein. The table records more than 600,000 distinct CDR3 sequences, roughly 18% of them present only once. In addition, the sample was reused for a study of T cells expressing NK-cell markers. This second study notes: Eight donors were sequenced, seven testing HCMV-seropositive and one testing seronegative. The same clonotypes also predominated in the CD3+CD56-NKG2C+ fraction of a handful of donors.

Input material: PBMCs. The receptor's source is a woman aged 18-29 years in good health. The gene calls are TRBV20-1 and TRBJ2-7; possibly TRBD2 for D (5 bases). In nucleotides, the CDR3 is TGCAGTGCTAGCGGGTCGGGGGAGCAGTACTTC. Its protein product is CSASGSGEQYF.